Following are 16 T cell receptor beta chains from one sample sequenced in a study of T cell clusters in autoimmune cytopenias. One tube held mixed TRB-A and TRB-B primer pools for touch-down PCR. TCRdb reanalyzed the multiplex PCR reads and collapses them to one entry per CDR3 protein, without DNA. Its listing shows 4,500 to 5,500 distinct CDR3 sequences. Each sample's input was roughly 270 ng genomic DNA, 40,000 or so genome equivalents. Separately, the same data were catalogued under a study of T cell repertoires in aging, cancer and after chemotherapy.

The sample consisted of peripheral blood. Receptors originate from a human donor in good health.

This clonotype is deemed medium-sized (0.01 to 0.1%) by its frequency. The CDR3 sequence is CASSFRGRSGNTIYF. The chain uses TRBV6-2 or TRBV6-3 and TRBJ1-3. In germline, CDR1 is MNHEY, CDR2 SVGEGT. This CDR3 region has 15 residues.

The chain couples TRBV12-3 or TRBV12-4 to TRBJ1-1; lacking DNA, the TRBD1 call made by TCRdb goes unchecked. The CDR3 covers 17 residues. This CDR3 is CASNIPSLGQGRTEAFF.

The chain joins TRBV24-1 to TRBJ2-1; the D call of TRBD2 rests on TCRdb alone, since no DNA is present to check it. CDR1 KGHDR and CDR2 SFDVKD come from the germline V gene. This CDR3 contains 15 residues. The CDR3 sequence is CATRGSSGGANEQFF.

This clonotype is medium-sized by frequency. The rearrangement joins TRBV19 to TRBJ2-2. The CDR3 contains 13 residues. The germline CDR1 and CDR2 sequences are LNHDA and SQIVND (reference sequence). The CDR3 spells CASRVSNTGELFF.

The chain is built from TRBV18 and TRBJ2-3; TCRdb lists TRBD1, though no DNA is available to test this call. Looked up from germline, CDR1 is KGHSH and CDR2 is LQKENI. The CDR3 covers 15 residues. The CDR3 spells CASSPPSGAQDTQYF.

Frequency places this clonotype as medium-sized (0.01 to 0.1%). J is TRBJ1-2 and V is TRBV29-1; there is no DNA to check the TCRdb D call of TRBD1. Per the germline V gene, CDR1 is SQVTM and CDR2 is ANQGSEA. The CDR3 loop spans 11 amino acids. CDR3 residues: CSVARDYGYTF.

The rearrangement joins TRBV19 to TRBJ1-1; TCRdb reports TRBD1, a call that lacks DNA to check it against. The CDR3 consists of 16 residues. Germline loops: CDR1 LNHDA, CDR2 SQIVND (reference sequence). The CDR3 loop reads CASRERGTGDRTEAFF.

This chain connects TRBV11-2 to TRBJ2-3; TCRdb picks TRBD1, but there is no DNA to check that call. CDR1 SGHAT and CDR2 FQNNGV come from the germline V gene. This CDR3 region has 14 residues. This CDR3 reads CASSLGQRTDTQYF.

The chain is built from TRBV18 and TRBJ2-5; the D call from TCRdb, TRBD1, cannot be confirmed without DNA. The CDR3 is 16 amino acids. Per germline, CDR1 KGHSH and CDR2 LQKENI. This chain's CDR3 is CASSPLQDRGGETQYF.

In terms of frequency, this clonotype is medium-sized. V and J are TRBV19 and TRBJ2-2; TCRdb's D gene call, TRBD1, goes unchecked for lack of DNA. Germline V gene data show CDR1 as LNHDA and CDR2 as SQIVND (reference sequence). This CDR3 is 16 amino acids long. The chain's CDR3 is CASSLNPGGHTGELFF.

The chain joins TRBV25-1 to TRBJ2-5; TCRdb proposes TRBD2, but this gene call is untestable without DNA. CDR1 is MGHDK, CDR2 SYGVNS, per germline. The CDR3 runs 16 residues. The CDR3 reads CASSEGRVGSVETQYF.

This rearrangement joins TRBV7-2 to TRBJ2-2; the TCRdb call, TRBD1, lacks DNA for checking. Germline loops: CDR1 SGHTA, CDR2 FQGNSA. The CDR3 runs 17 residues. The CDR3 region is CASSLASGPTRTGELFF.

The chain links TRBV5-6 to TRBJ1-5; TCRdb's D call, TRBD1, is unchecked because there is no DNA. The CDR3 has 13 residues. Germline V gene lookup returns CDR1 SGHDT and CDR2 YYEEEE. The CDR3 loop is CASSFGGVEPQHF.

This clonotype is medium-sized by frequency. The CDR3 region is CASSLRGYNSPLHF. This chain uses TRBV7-6 with TRBJ1-6. Germline CDR1 SGHVS, CDR2 FNYEAQ. The CDR3 length is 14 residues. The whole variable domain, filled in from reference TRBV7-6 and TRBJ1-6, reads GAGVSQSPRYKVTKRGQDVALRCDPISGHVSLYWYRQALGQGPEFLTYFNYEAQQDKSGLPNDRFSAERPEGSISTLTIQRTEQRDSAMYRCASSLRGYNSPLHFGNGTRLTVT.

This clonotype is called medium-sized based on its frequency. J is TRBJ1-4 and V is TRBV19; the D call from TCRdb, TRBD1, cannot be confirmed without DNA. This CDR3 contains 15 residues. Germline V gene data show CDR1 as LNHDA and CDR2 as SQIVND (reference sequence). The CDR3 here is CATRDRGATNEKLFF. Filled out from reference TRBV19 and TRBJ1-4, the complete variable domain reads DGGITQSPKYLFRKEGQNVTLSCEQNLNHDAMYWYRQDPGQGLRLIYYSQIVNDFQKGDIAEGYSVSREKKESFPLTVTSAQKNPTAFYLCATRDRGATNEKLFFGSGTQLSVL.

Judged by frequency, this clonotype is medium-sized. V is TRBV5-6 and J is TRBJ2-2; the D gene TCRdb calls, TRBD1, cannot be checked with no DNA. The CDR3 is 16 amino acids. Germline V CDR1 and CDR2: SGHDT, YYEEEE. The CDR3 loop is CASSWTGLGYTGELFF.